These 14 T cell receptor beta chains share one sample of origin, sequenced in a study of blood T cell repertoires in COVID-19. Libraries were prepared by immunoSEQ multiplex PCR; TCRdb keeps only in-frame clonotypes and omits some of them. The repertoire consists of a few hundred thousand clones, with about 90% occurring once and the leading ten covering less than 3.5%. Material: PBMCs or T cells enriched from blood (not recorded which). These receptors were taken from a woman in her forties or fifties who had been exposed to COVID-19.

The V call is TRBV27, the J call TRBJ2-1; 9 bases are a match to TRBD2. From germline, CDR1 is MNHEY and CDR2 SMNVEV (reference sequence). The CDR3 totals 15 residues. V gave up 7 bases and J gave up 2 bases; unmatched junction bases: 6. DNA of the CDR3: TGTGCCAGCATGCGCGTAGCGGGGGCCTACAATGAGCAGTTCTTC. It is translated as CASMRVAGAYNEQFF.

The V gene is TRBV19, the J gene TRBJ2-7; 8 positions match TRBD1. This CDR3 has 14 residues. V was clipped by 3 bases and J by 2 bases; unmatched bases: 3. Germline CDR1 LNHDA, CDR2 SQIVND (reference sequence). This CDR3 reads CASSMSGQAYEQYF. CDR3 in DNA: TGTGCCAGTAGTATGTCGGGACAGGCCTACGAGCAGTACTTC.

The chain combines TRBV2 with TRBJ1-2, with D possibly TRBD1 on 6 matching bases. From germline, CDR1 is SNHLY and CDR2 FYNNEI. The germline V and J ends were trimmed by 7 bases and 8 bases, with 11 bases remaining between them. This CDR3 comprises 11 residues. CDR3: CASTSQGGYTF. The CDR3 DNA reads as TGTGCCAGCACTTCTCAGGGGGGCTACACCTTC.

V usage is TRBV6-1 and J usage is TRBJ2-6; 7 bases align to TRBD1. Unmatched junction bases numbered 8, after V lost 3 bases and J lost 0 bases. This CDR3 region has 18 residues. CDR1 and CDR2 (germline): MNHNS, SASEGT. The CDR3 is CASSDRGYRGSGANVLTF. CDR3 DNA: TGTGCCAGCAGTGACAGAGGTTACAGGGGCTCTGGGGCCAACGTCCTGACTTTC.

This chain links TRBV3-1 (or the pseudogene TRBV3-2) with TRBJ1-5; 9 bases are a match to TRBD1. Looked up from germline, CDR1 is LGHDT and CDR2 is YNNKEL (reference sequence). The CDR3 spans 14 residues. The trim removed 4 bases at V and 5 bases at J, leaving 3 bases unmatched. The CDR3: CASSPGQGDQPQHF. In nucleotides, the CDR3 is TGTGCCAGCAGCCCGGGACAGGGAGATCAGCCCCAGCATTTT.

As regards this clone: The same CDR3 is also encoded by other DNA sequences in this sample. CDR3 amino acids: CASSQPGQGAYEQYF. The CDR3 region has the DNA TGCGCCAGCAGCCAACCGGGACAGGGGGCTTACGAGCAGTACTTC. The V and J genes are TRBV4-1 and TRBJ2-7, with 12 bases matching TRBD1. The CDR3 runs 15 residues. Germline loops: CDR1 MGHRA, CDR2 YSYEKL. Trimming took 2 bases from V and 4 from J; bases not matched to a gene: 3.

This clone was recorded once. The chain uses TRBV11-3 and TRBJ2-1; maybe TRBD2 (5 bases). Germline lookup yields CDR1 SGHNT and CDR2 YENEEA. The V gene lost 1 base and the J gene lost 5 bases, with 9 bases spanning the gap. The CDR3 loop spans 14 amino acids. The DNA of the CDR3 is TGTGCCAGCAGCTTAGTTCGGGGAAACAATGAGCAGTTCTTC. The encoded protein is CASSLVRGNNEQFF.

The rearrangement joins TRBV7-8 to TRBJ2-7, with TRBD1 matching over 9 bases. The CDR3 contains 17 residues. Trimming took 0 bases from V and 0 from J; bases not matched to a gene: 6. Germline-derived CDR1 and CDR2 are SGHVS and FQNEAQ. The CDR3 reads CASSLALGQGTSYEQYF. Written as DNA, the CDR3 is TGTGCCAGCAGCTTAGCGCTCGGACAGGGGACCTCCTACGAGCAGTACTTC.

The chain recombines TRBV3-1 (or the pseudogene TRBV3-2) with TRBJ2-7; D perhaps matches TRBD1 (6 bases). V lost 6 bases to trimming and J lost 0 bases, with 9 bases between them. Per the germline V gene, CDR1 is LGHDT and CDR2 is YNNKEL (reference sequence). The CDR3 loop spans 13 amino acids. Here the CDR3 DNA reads TGTGCCAGCAGTTCGGACAGCTCCTACGAGCAGTACTTC. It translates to CASSSDSSYEQYF.

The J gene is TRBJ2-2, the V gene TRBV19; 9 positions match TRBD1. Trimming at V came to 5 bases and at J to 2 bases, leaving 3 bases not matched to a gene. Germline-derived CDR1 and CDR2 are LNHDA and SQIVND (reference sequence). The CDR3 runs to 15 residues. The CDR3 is CASSWDRANTGELFF. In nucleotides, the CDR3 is TGTGCCAGTAGTTGGGACAGGGCAAACACCGGGGAGCTGTTTTTT. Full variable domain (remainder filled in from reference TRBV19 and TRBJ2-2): DGGITQSPKYLFRKEGQNVTLSCEQNLNHDAMYWYRQDPGQGLRLIYYSQIVNDFQKGDIAEGYSVSREKKESFPLTVTSAQKNPTAFYLCASSWDRANTGELFFGEGSRLTVL.

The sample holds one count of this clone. Written as DNA, the CDR3 is TGTGCCAGCAGCTCCTCAGGGCTGCCTGAAAAACTGTTTTTT. Translating gives CASSSSGLPEKLFF. This chain uses TRBV7-2 with TRBJ1-4; D possibly corresponds to TRBD1 (5 bases). Germline V CDR1 and CDR2: SGHTA, FQGNSA. CDR3 size: 14 residues. With 4 bases removed from V and 7 bases from J, the gap between germline ends came to 13 bases. The full variable domain, rest sourced from reference TRBV7-2 and TRBJ1-4, is GAGVSQSPSNKVTEKGKDVELRCDPISGHTALYWYRQSLGQGLEFLIYFQGNSAPDKSGLPSDRFSAERTGGSVSTLTIQRTQQEDSAVYLCASSSSGLPEKLFFGSGTQLSVL.

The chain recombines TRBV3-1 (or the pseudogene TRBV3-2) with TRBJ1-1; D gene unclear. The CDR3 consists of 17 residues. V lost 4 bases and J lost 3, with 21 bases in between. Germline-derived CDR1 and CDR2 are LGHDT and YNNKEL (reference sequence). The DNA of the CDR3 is TGTGCCAGCAGCCCTAAACGCGGCTCCCCCGGGGACACTGAAGCTTTCTTT. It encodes CASSPKRGSPGDTEAFF.

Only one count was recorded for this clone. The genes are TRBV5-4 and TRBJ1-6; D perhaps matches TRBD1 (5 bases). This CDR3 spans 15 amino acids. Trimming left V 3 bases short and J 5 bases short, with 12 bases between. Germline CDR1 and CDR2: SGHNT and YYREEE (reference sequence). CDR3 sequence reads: CASSSRNRNNSPLHF. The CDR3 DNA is TGTGCCAGCAGCTCCAGAAACAGGAATAATTCACCCCTCCACTTT.

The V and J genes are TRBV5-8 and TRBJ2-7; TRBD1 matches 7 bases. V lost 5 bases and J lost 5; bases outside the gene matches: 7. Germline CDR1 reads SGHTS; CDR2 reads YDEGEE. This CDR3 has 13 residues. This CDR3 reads CASSPITGDEQYF. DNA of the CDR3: TGTGCCAGCAGTCCCATCACAGGGGACGAGCAGTACTTC.